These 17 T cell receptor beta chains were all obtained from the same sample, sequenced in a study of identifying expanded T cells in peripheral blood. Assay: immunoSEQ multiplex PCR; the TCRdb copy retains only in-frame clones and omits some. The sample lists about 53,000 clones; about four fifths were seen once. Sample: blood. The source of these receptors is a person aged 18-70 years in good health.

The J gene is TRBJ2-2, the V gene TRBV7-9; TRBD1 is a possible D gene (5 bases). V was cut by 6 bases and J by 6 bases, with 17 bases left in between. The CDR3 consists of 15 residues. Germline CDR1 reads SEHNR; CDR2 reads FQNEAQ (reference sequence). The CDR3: CASRGLTAGSGELFF. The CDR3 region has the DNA TGTGCCAGCAGGGGTCTGACAGCTGGCTCCGGGGAGCTGTTTTTT. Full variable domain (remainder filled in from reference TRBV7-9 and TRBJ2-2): DTGVSQNPRHKITKRGQNVTFRCDPISEHNRLYWYRQTLGQGPEFLTYFQNEAQLEKSRLLSDRFSAERPKGSFSTLEIQRTEQGDSAMYLCASRGLTAGSGELFFGEGSRLTVL.

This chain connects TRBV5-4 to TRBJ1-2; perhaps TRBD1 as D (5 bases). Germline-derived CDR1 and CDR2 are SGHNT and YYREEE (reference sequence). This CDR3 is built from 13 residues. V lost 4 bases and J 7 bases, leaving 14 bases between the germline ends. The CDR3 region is CASSVDRSGGYTF. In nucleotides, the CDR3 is TGTGCCAGCAGCGTCGACAGATCTGGTGGCTACACCTTC.

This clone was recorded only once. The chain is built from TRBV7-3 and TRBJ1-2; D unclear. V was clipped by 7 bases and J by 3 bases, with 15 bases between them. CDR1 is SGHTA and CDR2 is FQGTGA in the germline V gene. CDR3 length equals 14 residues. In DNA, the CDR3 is TGTGCCAGCACCCCGGCGGGCCGCTACTATGGCTACACCTTC. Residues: CASTPAGRYYGYTF. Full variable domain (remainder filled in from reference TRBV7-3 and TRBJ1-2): GAGVSQTPSNKVTEKGKYVELRCDPISGHTALYWYRQSLGQGPEFLIYFQGTGAADDSGLPNDRFFAVRPEGSVSTLKIQRTERGDSAVYLCASTPAGRYYGYTFGSGTRLTVV.

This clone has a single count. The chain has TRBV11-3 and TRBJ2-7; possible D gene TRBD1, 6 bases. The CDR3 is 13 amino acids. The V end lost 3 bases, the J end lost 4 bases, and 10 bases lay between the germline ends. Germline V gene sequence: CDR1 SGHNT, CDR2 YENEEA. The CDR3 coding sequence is TGTGCCAGCAGCTTTAGGACAGAGTACGAGCAGTACTTC. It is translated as CASSFRTEYEQYF. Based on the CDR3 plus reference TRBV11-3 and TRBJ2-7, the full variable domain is EAGVVQSPRYKIIEKKQPVAFWCNPISGHNTLYWYLQNLGQGPELLIRYENEEAVDDSQLPKDRFSAERLKGVDSTLKIQPAELGDSAVYLCASSFRTEYEQYFGPGTRLTVT.

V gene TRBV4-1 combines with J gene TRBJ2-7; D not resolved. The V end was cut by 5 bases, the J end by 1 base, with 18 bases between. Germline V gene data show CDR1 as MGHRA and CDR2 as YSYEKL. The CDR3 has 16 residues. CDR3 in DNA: TGCGCCAGCAGCGCAGGTAGGCTGAGAACATCCTACGAGCAGTACGTC. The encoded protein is CASSAGRLRTSYEQYV.

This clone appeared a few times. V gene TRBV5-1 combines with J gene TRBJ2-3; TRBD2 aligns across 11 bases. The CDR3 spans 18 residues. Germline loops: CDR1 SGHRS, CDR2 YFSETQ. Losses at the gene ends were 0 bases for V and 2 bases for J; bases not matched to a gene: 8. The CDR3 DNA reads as TGCGCCAGCAGCTTGGAGCTAGCGGGGGGCCTCCCCACAGATACGCAGTATTTT. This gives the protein CASSLELAGGLPTDTQYF.

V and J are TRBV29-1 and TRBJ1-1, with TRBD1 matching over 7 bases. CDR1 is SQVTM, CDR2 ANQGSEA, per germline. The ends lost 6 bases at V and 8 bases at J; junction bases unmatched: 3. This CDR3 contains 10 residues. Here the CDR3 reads CSVADREAFF. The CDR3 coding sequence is TGCAGCGTCGCGGACAGGGAAGCTTTCTTT.

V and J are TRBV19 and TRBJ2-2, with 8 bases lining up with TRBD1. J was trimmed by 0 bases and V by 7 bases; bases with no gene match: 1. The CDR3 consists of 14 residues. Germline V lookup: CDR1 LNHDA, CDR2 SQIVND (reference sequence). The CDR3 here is CASKQGANTGELFF. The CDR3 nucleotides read TGTGCCAGTAAACAGGGGGCGAACACCGGGGAGCTGTTTTTT.

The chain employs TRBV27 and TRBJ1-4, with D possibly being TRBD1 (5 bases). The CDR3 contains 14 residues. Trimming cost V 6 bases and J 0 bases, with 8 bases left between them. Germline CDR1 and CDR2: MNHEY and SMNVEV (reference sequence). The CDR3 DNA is TGTGCCAGCAGGACAGTTGCAACTAATGAAAAACTGTTTTTT. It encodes CASRTVATNEKLFF.

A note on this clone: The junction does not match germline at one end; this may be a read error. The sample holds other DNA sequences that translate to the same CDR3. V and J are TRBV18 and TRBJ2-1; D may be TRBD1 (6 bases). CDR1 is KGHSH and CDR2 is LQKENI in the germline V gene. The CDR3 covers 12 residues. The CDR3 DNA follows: TGTGCCAGCTCGCCACAGGGAAATGAGCAGTTCTTC. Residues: CASSPQGNEQFF.

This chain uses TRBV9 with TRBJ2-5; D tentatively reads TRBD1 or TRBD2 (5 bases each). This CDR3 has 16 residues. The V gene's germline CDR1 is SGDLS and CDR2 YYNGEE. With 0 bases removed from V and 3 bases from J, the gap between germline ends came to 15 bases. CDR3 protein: CASSVGVRGAEETQYF. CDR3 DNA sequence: TGTGCCAGCAGCGTAGGGGTGCGAGGGGCAGAAGAGACCCAGTACTTC. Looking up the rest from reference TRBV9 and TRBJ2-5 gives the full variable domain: DSGVTQTPKHLITATGQRVTLRCSPRSGDLSVYWYQQSLDQGLQFLIQYYNGEERAKGNILERFSAQQFPDLHSELNLSSLELGDSALYFCASSVGVRGAEETQYFGPGTRLLVL.

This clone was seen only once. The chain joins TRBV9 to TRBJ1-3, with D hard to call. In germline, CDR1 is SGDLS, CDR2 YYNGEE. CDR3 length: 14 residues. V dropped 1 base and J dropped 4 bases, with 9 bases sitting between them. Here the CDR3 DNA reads TGTGCCAGCAGCGTATCTACCCCAGGAAACACCATATATTTT. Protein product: CASSVSTPGNTIYF.

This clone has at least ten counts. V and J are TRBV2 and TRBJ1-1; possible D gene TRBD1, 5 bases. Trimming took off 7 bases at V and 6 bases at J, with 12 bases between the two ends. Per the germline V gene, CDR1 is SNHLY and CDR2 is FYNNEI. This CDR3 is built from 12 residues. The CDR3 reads CASNTGFPEAFF. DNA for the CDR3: TGTGCCAGCAACACAGGATTTCCTGAAGCTTTCTTT.

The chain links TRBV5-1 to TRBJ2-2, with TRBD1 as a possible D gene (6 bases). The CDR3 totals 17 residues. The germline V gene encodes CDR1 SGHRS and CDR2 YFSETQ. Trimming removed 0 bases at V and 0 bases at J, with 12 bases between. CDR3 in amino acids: CASSLGHRDPNTGELFF. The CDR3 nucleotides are TGCGCCAGCAGCTTGGGTCACAGGGACCCGAACACCGGGGAGCTGTTTTTT.

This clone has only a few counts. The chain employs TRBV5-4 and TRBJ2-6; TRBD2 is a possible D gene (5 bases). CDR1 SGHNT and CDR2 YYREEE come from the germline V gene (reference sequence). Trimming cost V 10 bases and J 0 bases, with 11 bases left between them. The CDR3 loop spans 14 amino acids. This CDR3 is CAAGRGSGANVLTF. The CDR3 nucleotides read TGTGCCGCCGGACGGGGCTCTGGGGCCAACGTCCTGACTTTC.

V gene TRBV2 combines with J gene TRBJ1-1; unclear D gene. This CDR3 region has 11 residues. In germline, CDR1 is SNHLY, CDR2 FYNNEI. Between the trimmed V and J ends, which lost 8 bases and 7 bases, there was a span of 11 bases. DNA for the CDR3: TGTGCCAGCTCCCCTCTCAGTGAAGCTTTCTTT. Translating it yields CASSPLSEAFF. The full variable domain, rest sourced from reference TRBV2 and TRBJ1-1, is EPEVTQTPSHQVTQMGQEVILRCVPISNHLYFYWYRQILGQKVEFLVSFYNNEISEKSEIFDDQFSVERPDGSNFTLKIRSTKLEDSAMYFCASSPLSEAFFGQGTRLTVV.

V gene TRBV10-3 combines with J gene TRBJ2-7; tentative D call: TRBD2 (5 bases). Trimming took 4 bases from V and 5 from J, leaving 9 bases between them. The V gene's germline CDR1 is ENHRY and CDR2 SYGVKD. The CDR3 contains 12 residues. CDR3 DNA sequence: TGTGCCATCAGTGGCGGGTTCGACGAGCAGTACGTC. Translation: CAISGGFDEQYV.